This T cell receptor beta chain was captured in a study of shared clonotypes between healthy human individuals. This clone was recorded only once. What it recognizes is unknown. Germline CDR1 SGHNT, CDR2 YYREEE (reference sequence). There are 19 residues in the CDR3. Losses at the gene ends were 1 base for V and 5 bases for J; bases not matched to a gene: 13. Study-level results: Clonotype sharing among donors was expected to depend on sequencing depth.

Some 90 million PBMCs went into genomic DNA for unsorted samples. Researchers divided each subset's genomic DNA evenly across several immunoSEQ plates. Per the authors' pipeline: ImmunoSEQ output lacked quality scores and full-length reads, limiting matched filtering. Measured with immunoSEQ multiplex PCR; TCRdb has only the in-frame clones, and not every one. The D gene and trimming were derived from the DNA, and the V and J assignments and clone size from that table. The table records under 600,000 clones, about 75% of them present only once. The V and J genes are TRBV5-4 and TRBJ2-3; 13 nucleotides match TRBD2. Sequencing used PBMCs. This TCR derives from a middle-aged woman in good health. Some clones in this sample may be carry-over from other donors' samples. CDR3 loop: CASSLRVLAGGHVVDTQYF. Here the CDR3 DNA reads TGTGCCAGCAGCTTGAGGGTACTAGCGGGAGGGCACGTTGTAGATACGCAGTATTTT.